The present T cell receptor beta chain was sequenced within a study of T-cell memory formation after mild COVID-19. Study observations and caveats: Mainly CM and EM harbored the contracting CD4+ clones; mainly EMRA harbored the CD8+ ones. CD4+ bias marked clones expanding day 15 to 37, unlike balanced contracting clones.

Germline CDR1 reads KGHSH; CDR2 reads LQKENI. This CDR3 is 14 amino acids long. V was trimmed by 6 bases and J by 9 bases, leaving 17 bases between them. Turning to this clonotype: Its target is not known.

Each CDR3 protein gets one entry after TCRdb re-called the 5' RACE reads with MiXCR. The sample has around 250,000 distinct CDR3 sequences; over 15% are singletons. The sequencing sample was made of PBMCs or a T cell subset sorted from them (not recorded which). The sequence came from a man younger than 35 who had mild COVID-19 (a few samples of this study predate the infection). Cell type and time point are not known. The chain carries TRBV18 and TRBJ2-2; D is perhaps TRBD1 or TRBD2 (5 bases each). CDR3 loop: CASSLTGDQRELFF. In nucleotides, the CDR3 is TGTGCCAGCTCGCTTACCGGGGACCAGCGGGAGCTGTTTTTT.